The clone carrying this T cell receptor (beta chain) was observed a handful of times. Using immunoSEQ multiplex PCR, the repertoire was profiled, and TCRdb retains in-frame clones only, with some absent. The sample shows some 700,000 clones, approximately 87% of them seen only once. The CDR3 covers 14 residues. Germline CDR1 SGHNT, CDR2 YYREEE (reference sequence). The germline V and J ends were trimmed by 0 bases and 6 bases, with 12 bases remaining between them. This sample is part of a study of shared T cell receptors in the human thymus. The data were also submitted as part of a second study, on human thymus T cells. From that report: V and J gene usage appeared biased in thymic and blood repertoires.

V and J are TRBV5-4 and TRBJ1-1, with a tentative D call TRBD1 (5 bases). What was sequenced was thymocytes. This TCR derives from a boy less than two years old with a congenital heart defect. Written as DNA, the CDR3 is TGTGCCAGCAGCTTGGGGAGGGGTCGGGCTGAAGCTTTCTTT. It encodes CASSLGRGRAEAFF.